The 25 T cell receptor beta chains presented below share a single source sample, sequenced in a study of shared clonotypes between healthy human individuals. The repertoire was sequenced with immunoSEQ multiplex PCR; TCRdb's copy has only in-frame clones and lacks some. The table shows about 95,000 clones, with 65% to 70% occurring only once. The sequencing input was memory CD8+ T cells sorted from blood. Subset defined: CD45RO+ cells pooled with CCR7-negative TemRA cells. The source is a man aged 25-45 years in good health.

The V and J genes are TRBV11-2 and TRBJ2-7; TRBD2 agrees at 11 bases. CDR1 and CDR2 (germline): SGHAT, FQNNGV. The CDR3 extends over 16 amino acids. With V trimmed by 5 bases and J by 0 bases, 6 bases remained unmatched. The CDR3 sequence is CASSGTSGLSSYEQYF. CDR3 coding DNA: TGTGCCAGCAGCGGGACTAGCGGATTATCCTCCTACGAGCAGTACTTC.

This clone was seen only a few times. This chain connects TRBV5-1 to TRBJ1-1; perhaps TRBD1 as D (5 bases). This CDR3 is 14 amino acids long. Looked up from germline, CDR1 is SGHRS and CDR2 is YFSETQ. The ends were cut back, 1 base at V and 4 bases at J, with 11 bases in the middle. As DNA, the CDR3 is TGCGCCAGCAGCTTGTTGGGGGAGGTCACTGAAGCTTTCTTT. Residues: CASSLLGEVTEAFF.

The chain links TRBV5-5 to TRBJ2-7; D is perhaps TRBD1 or TRBD2 (5 bases each). Germline V gene data show CDR1 as SGHKS and CDR2 as YYEKEE (reference sequence). The ends were cut back, 0 bases at V and 2 bases at J, with 12 bases in the middle. This CDR3 spans 15 amino acids. The CDR3 DNA reads as TGTGCCAGCAGCTTGGCCTGGGACGCCGCCTACGAGCAGTACTTC. It is translated as CASSLAWDAAYEQYF.

Concerning this clone: Other DNA sequences within the sample encode an identical CDR3. V and J are TRBV10-2 and TRBJ2-7, with D unresolved. Germline CDR1 reads WSHSY; CDR2 reads SAAADI. The CDR3 has 12 amino acids. V was shortened by 0 bases and J by 4 bases, with 4 bases between the two germline ends. The CDR3 spells CASSESSYEQYF. The CDR3 nucleotides are TGCGCCAGCAGTGAGTCTAGTTACGAGCAGTACTTC.

CDR3 loop: CAWRGLGAYEQYF. The CDR3 nucleotides are TGTGCCTGGAGGGGACTAGGTGCCTACGAGCAGTACTTC. This chain links TRBV30 with TRBJ2-7, with 8 bases fitting TRBD2. J gave up 2 bases and V 3 bases, and 3 bases lay outside the gene matches. From germline, CDR1 is GTSNPN and CDR2 SVGIG (reference sequence). The CDR3 has 13 amino acids.

About this clone: Sequence at one end of the junction differs from germline and may be a read error. The chain employs TRBV7-7 and TRBJ2-1, with unresolved D. This CDR3 comprises 11 residues. CDR1 SSHAT and CDR2 FNYEAQ come from the germline V gene (reference sequence). CDR3 in amino acids: CASSFYNEQFF. For the CDR3, the DNA is TGTGCTAGCAGCTTTTACAATGAGCAGTTCTTC.

The chain combines TRBV27 with TRBJ2-1; 8 bases line up with TRBD1. The ends lost 6 bases at V and 3 bases at J; junction bases unmatched: 7. The germline V gene has CDR1 MNHEY and CDR2 SMNVEV (reference sequence). This CDR3 contains 15 residues. The CDR3 reads CASRYSGGSYNEQFF. The CDR3 nucleotides read TGTGCCAGCAGGTATTCAGGGGGCAGCTACAATGAGCAGTTCTTC.

The chain carries TRBV19 and TRBJ1-2; no definite D call. Germline CDR1 LNHDA, CDR2 SQIVND (reference sequence). With 6 bases removed from V and 8 bases from J, the gap between germline ends came to 22 bases. There are 15 residues in the CDR3. The CDR3 region is CASRYWWAVKGGYTF. The CDR3 nucleotides are TGTGCCAGTAGATACTGGTGGGCAGTCAAGGGCGGCTACACCTTC.

This clone has only a few counts. J is TRBJ2-3 and V is TRBV25-1; 7 bases are shared with TRBD2. Trimming at V came to 1 base and at J to 5 bases, leaving 15 bases not matched to a gene. The CDR3 contains 18 residues. Germline V gene sequence: CDR1 MGHDK, CDR2 SYGVNS. This CDR3 is CASSESTTSRHDGDTQYF. The CDR3 DNA reads as TGTGCCAGCAGTGAATCCACGACTAGCCGTCACGACGGAGATACGCAGTATTTT.

The gene calls are TRBV7-8 and TRBJ2-7; no firm D call. The CDR3 covers 17 residues. The germline gives CDR1 SGHVS, CDR2 FQNEAQ. The V gene lost 5 bases and the J gene lost 2 bases, with 22 bases spanning the gap. CDR3 protein: CASSPPLGTKGTYEQYF. In nucleotides, the CDR3 is TGTGCCAGCAGCCCCCCGCTCGGCACGAAGGGAACCTACGAGCAGTACTTC. The complete variable domain, with remaining parts taken from reference TRBV7-8 and TRBJ2-7, reads GAGVSQSPRYKVAKRGQDVALRCDPISGHVSLFWYQQALGQGPEFLTYFQNEAQLDKSGLPSDRFFAERPEGSVSTLKIQRTQQEDSAVYLCASSPPLGTKGTYEQYFGPGTRLTVT.

Here the CDR3 reads CASSPGTSYEQYF. The CDR3 DNA reads TGTGCCAGCAGTCCCGGGACTAGCTACGAGCAGTACTTC. J is TRBJ2-7 and V is TRBV25-1; TRBD2 matches at 8 bases. Trimming cost V 5 bases and J 3 bases; bases outside gene matches: 3. Germline V CDR1 and CDR2: MGHDK, SYGVNS. The length of the CDR3 is 13 residues.

This clone occurred once. This chain links TRBV25-1 with TRBJ2-1; maybe TRBD1 (6 bases). The CDR3 is 17 residues long. CDR1 MGHDK and CDR2 SYGVNS come from the germline V gene. V was pared by 2 bases and J by 0 bases, with 14 bases between. The CDR3 sequence is CASSETPGTSSYNEQFF. The CDR3 DNA follows: TGTGCCAGCAGTGAAACGCCAGGGACAAGCTCCTACAATGAGCAGTTCTTC.

V and J are TRBV30 and TRBJ1-1; 11 bases are a match to TRBD1. The germline CDR1 and CDR2 sequences are GTSNPN and SVGIG (reference sequence). The length of the CDR3 is 16 residues. Trimming removed 4 bases from V and 1 base from J; junction bases left unmatched: 8. Here the CDR3 DNA reads TGTGCCTGGACTCTATGGACAGGGGGCCCGAACACTGAAGCTTTCTTT. Amino acid sequence: CAWTLWTGGPNTEAFF.

J is TRBJ2-5 and V is TRBV28, with 8 bases matching TRBD1. V was pared by 1 base and J by 5 bases, with 12 bases of the junction left unmatched. Germline V lookup: CDR1 MDHEN, CDR2 SYDVKM. The CDR3 sequence is 17 residues long. This CDR3 is CASSLSLGRGHFETQYF. The DNA for the CDR3 is TGTGCCAGCAGTTTATCCCTCGGCAGGGGGCATTTTGAGACCCAGTACTTC. The variable domain in full, completed from reference TRBV28 and TRBJ2-5, reads DVKVTQSSRYLVKRTGEKVFLECVQDMDHENMFWYRQDPGLGLRLIYFSYDVKMKEKGDIPEGYSVSREKKERFSLILESASTNQTSMYLCASSLSLGRGHFETQYFGPGTRLLVL.

V usage is TRBV5-4 and J usage is TRBJ2-5, with D tentatively TRBD2 (6 bases). Per germline, CDR1 SGHNT and CDR2 YYREEE (reference sequence). The CDR3 totals 15 residues. V was cut by 4 bases and J by 4 bases, with 17 bases left in between. CDR3 sequence (DNA): TGTGCCAGCAGCACACGGTACCAGGGAGGAGAGACCCAGTACTTC. Translated, it gives CASSTRYQGGETQYF.

This clone was seen only a few times. This chain connects TRBV25-1 to TRBJ2-5; the match to TRBD2 covers 9 bases. CDR1 MGHDK and CDR2 SYGVNS come from the germline V gene. This CDR3 spans 16 amino acids. J lost 5 bases, V lost 5 bases, and 12 bases had no gene match. CDR3 in amino acids: CASSTDPSGILETQYF. In nucleotides, the CDR3 is TGTGCCAGCAGTACGGATCCTAGCGGGATTTTGGAGACCCAGTACTTC.

This clone was seen a single time. V and J are TRBV9 and TRBJ2-5; TRBD2 matches 7 bases. This CDR3 has 13 residues. The V gene end was trimmed by 3 bases and the J gene end by 8 bases; junction bases not matched to a gene: 7. Germline assignment: CDR1 SGDLS and CDR2 YYNGEE. CDR3 bases: TGTGCCAGCAGCGCTGGGGGGGGGACCACCCAGTACTTC. Encoded protein: CASSAGGGTTQYF. Variable domain in full (rest from reference TRBV9 and TRBJ2-5): DSGVTQTPKHLITATGQRVTLRCSPRSGDLSVYWYQQSLDQGLQFLIQYYNGEERAKGNILERFSAQQFPDLHSELNLSSLELGDSALYFCASSAGGGTTQYFGPGTRLLVL.

Details on this clone: Other DNA sequences within the sample encode an identical CDR3. The genes are TRBV6-5 and TRBJ2-7; 11 bases line up with TRBD1. CDR1 is MNHEY and CDR2 is SVGAGI in the germline V gene. The junction had 3 bases not matched to a gene; V was cut back by 4 bases and J by 4 bases. This CDR3 is 14 amino acids long. CDR3 in DNA: TGTGCCAGCAGTTTAGGGACAGGGGGTTACGAGCAGTACTTC. It translates to CASSLGTGGYEQYF.

This clone was seen more than once but under ten times. Other DNA sequences within the sample encode an identical CDR3. The genes are TRBV11-2 and TRBJ2-7, with 12 bases that match TRBD2. V dropped 5 bases and J dropped 2; count of bases not matched to a gene: 1. CDR3 length: 14 residues. Germline CDR1 and CDR2: SGHAT and FQNNGV. The CDR3 sequence is CASSLAGGTYEQYF. CDR3 sequence (DNA): TGTGCCAGCAGCCTAGCGGGAGGGACCTACGAGCAGTACTTC.

This clone was recorded a few times. This sequence joins TRBV11-1 and TRBJ2-7; 9 nucleotides line up with TRBD1. The CDR3 sequence is 16 residues long. Trimming removed 5 bases from V and 4 bases from J; junction bases left unmatched: 12. Germline V gene data show CDR1 as SGHAT and CDR2 as FQDESV (reference sequence). CDR3 nucleotides: TGTGCCAGCAGCGTGCCTCCGGGACAGGGTCTTTACGAGCAGTACTTC. It specifies CASSVPPGQGLYEQYF.

The chain links TRBV5-6 to TRBJ1-3, with TRBD1 matching over 10 bases. The V gene's germline CDR1 is SGHDT and CDR2 YYEEEE. The CDR3 loop spans 17 amino acids. Losses at the gene ends were 4 bases for V and 1 base for J; bases not matched to a gene: 8. CDR3: CASSPDRGLSSGNTIYF. The CDR3 DNA sequence: TGTGCCAGCAGCCCTGACAGGGGGCTAAGTTCTGGAAACACCATATATTTT.

As concerns this clone: A much larger clone lies one base from this, so it may be a read error. The sample carries other DNA sequences with the same CDR3. The V call is TRBV28, the J call TRBJ2-7; no clear D. V was clipped by 2 bases and J by 3 bases, with 5 bases between them. Germline values: CDR1 MDHEN, CDR2 SYDVKM. The CDR3 has 12 amino acids. The DNA for the CDR3 is TGTGCCAGCAGTTTACTAAACTACGAGCAGTACTTC. It translates to CASSLLNYEQYF.

The V and J genes are TRBV4-3 and TRBJ2-7; D perhaps matches TRBD2 (6 bases). The CDR3 is 15 residues long. V shed 3 bases and J shed 3 bases, with 15 bases lying between them. Germline V gives CDR1 LGHNA, CDR2 YSLEER. CDR3 DNA: TGCGCCAGCAGCCAGACCAGGAGGGGAAACTACGAGCAGTACTTC. Translating gives CASSQTRRGNYEQYF.

The rearrangement uses TRBV18 and TRBJ2-7; 12 nucleotides align to TRBD2. Losses at the gene ends were 3 bases for V and 3 bases for J; bases not matched to a gene: 3. This CDR3 is built from 15 residues. The germline V gene has CDR1 KGHSH and CDR2 LQKENI. In nucleotides, the CDR3 is TGTGCCAGCTCACCCGGACTAGCGGGAAGCTACGAGCAGTACTTC. It specifies CASSPGLAGSYEQYF.

This clone turned up a few times. The genes are TRBV11-3 and TRBJ2-2; TRBD2 matches at 7 bases. The germline V gene has CDR1 SGHNT and CDR2 YENEEA. This CDR3 comprises 15 residues. V shed 4 bases, J shed 6 bases, and the junction held 8 bases outside the gene matches. The CDR3: CASSSVGGSPGELFF. The CDR3 coding sequence is TGTGCCAGCAGCTCCGTAGGCGGGAGTCCCGGGGAGCTGTTTTTT.